This TCR beta chain emerged from a study of CD8 T cells in Susac syndrome. As to this clonotype: Antigen: not known.

The V gene's germline CDR1 is SGDLS and CDR2 YYNGEE. Deletions cut 0 bases from V and 10 bases from J, with 13 bases between. The CDR3 is 13 residues long. From blood CD8+ and CD4+ T cells, TCR beta sequences were generated. Healthy donors acted as controls, with matching for age and sex. Broader study findings: Regarding the TCR sequencing and HLA analysis, the study admitted that a relatively small number of individuals were involved.

With random hexamers, about 0.45 to 1 ug RNA was reverse transcribed. The amplification used immunoSEQ multiplex PCR on TCR beta CDR3; it spanned 54 Vbeta and 13 Jbeta. MiXCR was run by TCRdb on the immunoSEQ multiplex PCR reads, yielding one entry per CDR3 protein. The sample includes around 140,000 distinct CDR3 sequences, roughly 94% of them seen just once. The specimen was CD4+ T cells from PBMCs. The sequence was obtained from a human donor in good health. The chain couples TRBV9 to TRBJ1-1, with D perhaps TRBD1 (5 bases). The CDR3 nucleotides read TGTGCCAGCAGCGTAGGGGAACAGGTCCCAGCTTTCTTT. Translating it yields CASSVGEQVPAFF.